This is a list of T cell receptor beta chains from one sample in a study of OX40 agonist ivuxolimab in advanced cancers. Clones were sequenced by immunoSEQ multiplex PCR, and TCRdb holds only the in-frame ones, with some missing. The profile shows roughly 60,000 clones, 80% to 90% of them singletons. The sequences come from CD4+ or CD8+ T cells sorted from blood, collected in a trial of the OX40 agonist ivuxolimab. The source of these receptors is an adult with an advanced solid tumor such as melanoma, head and neck, liver or kidney cancer. CDR3s include the opening cysteine and the closing phenylalanine or tryptophan. A D gene is named only where the DNA matches it firmly.

cdr3_length: 18
v_call: TRBV7-8
d_call: TRBD2
cdr3_aa: CASSLAHRLAGDSNEQFF

cdr3_length: 15
v_call: TRBV27
d_call: TRBD2
cdr3_aa: CASSAISGATLEQYF

cdr3_length: 16
v_call: TRBV4-1
d_call: TRBD2
cdr3_aa: CASSQDSGNLNNEQFF

cdr3_length: 15
v_call: TRBV12-5
d_call: .
cdr3_aa: CASGLGLALTDTQYF

cdr3_length: 17
v_call: TRBV7-2
d_call: TRBD2
cdr3_aa: CASSPRTSGKSSYEQYF

cdr3_length: 13
v_call: TRBV7-7
d_call: .
cdr3_aa: CASSLVQQETQYF

cdr3_length: 12
v_call: TRBV28
d_call: .
cdr3_aa: CASSGGHYGYTF

cdr3_length: 13
v_call: TRBV7-7
d_call: TRBD1
cdr3_aa: CASSFRGTETQYF

cdr3_length: 14
v_call: TRBV7-3
d_call: .
cdr3_aa: CASSLGVTHNEQFF

cdr3_length: 17
v_call: TRBV5-1
d_call: .
cdr3_aa: CASSSGKSSETNEKLFF

cdr3_length: 17
v_call: TRBV11-2
d_call: TRBD2
cdr3_aa: CASSLMSGTFSYNEQFF

cdr3_length: 13
v_call: TRBV6-5
d_call: .
cdr3_aa: CASSSRALTALFF

cdr3_length: 16
v_call: TRBV19
d_call: TRBD1
cdr3_aa: CASSPWGGTANQPQHF

cdr3_length: 13
v_call: TRBV19
d_call: .
cdr3_aa: CASSFDRTQPQHF

cdr3_length: 13
v_call: TRBV18
d_call: .
cdr3_aa: CASSGVVTDTQYF

cdr3_length: 14
v_call: TRBV7-6
d_call: .
cdr3_aa: CASSLDAITDTQYF

cdr3_length: 13
v_call: TRBV5-1
d_call: .
cdr3_aa: CASSLPTTETQYF

cdr3_length: 14
v_call: TRBV29-1
d_call: .
cdr3_aa: CSVEVAGDTGELFF